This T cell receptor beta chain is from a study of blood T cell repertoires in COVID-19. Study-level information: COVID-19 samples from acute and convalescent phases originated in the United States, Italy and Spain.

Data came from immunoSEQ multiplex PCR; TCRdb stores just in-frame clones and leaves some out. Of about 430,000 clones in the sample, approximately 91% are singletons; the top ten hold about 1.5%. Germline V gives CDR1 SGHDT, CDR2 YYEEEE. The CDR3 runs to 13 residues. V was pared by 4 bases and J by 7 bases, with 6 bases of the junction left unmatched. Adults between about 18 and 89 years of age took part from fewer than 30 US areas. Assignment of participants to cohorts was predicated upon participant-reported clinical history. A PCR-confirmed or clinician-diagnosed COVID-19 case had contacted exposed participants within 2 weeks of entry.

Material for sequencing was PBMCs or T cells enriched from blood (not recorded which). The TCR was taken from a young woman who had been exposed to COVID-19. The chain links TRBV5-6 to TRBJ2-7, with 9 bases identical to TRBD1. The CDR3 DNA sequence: TGTGCCAGCAGCGCTAGGGACAGGGTTGAGCAGTACTTC. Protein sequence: CASSARDRVEQYF.